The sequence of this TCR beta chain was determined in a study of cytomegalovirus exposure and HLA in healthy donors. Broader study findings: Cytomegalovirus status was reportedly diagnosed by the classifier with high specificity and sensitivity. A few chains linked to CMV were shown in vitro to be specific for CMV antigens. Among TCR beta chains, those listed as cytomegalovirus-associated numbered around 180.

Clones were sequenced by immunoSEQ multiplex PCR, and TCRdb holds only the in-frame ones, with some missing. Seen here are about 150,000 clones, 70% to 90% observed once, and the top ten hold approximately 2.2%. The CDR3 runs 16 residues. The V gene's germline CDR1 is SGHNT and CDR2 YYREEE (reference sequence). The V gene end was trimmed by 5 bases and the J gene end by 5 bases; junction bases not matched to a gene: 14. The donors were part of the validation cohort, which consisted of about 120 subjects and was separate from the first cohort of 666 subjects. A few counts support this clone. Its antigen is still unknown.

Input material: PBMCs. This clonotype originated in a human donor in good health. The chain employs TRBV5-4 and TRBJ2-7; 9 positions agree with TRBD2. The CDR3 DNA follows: TGTGCCAGCAGGCCAATGACTAGCGGAAACGTAGACGAGCAGTACTTC. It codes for CASRPMTSGNVDEQYF.